The clone carrying this TCR beta chain was seen many times. Its target is unknown. Construction of the TCR beta libraries employed iRepertoire HTBI primers in conjunction with Arm-PCR of CDR3 regions. Each CDR3 protein gets one entry after TCRdb re-called the multiplex PCR reads with MiXCR. The table records some 410,000 distinct CDR3 sequences, 16% of them present only once. Time point here: newly diagnosed GD, antithyroid drugs for less than 3 months. RNA isolated from PBMCs was used to make the TCR library. These data originate in a study of regulatory T cells in long-lasting Graves disease. Whole-study results and caveats: Reduced TCR diversity was observed in persistent Graves' patients versus newly diagnosed patients. Repertoires from persistent disease leaned toward TRBV28, TRBJ1-2 and TRBJ2-5.

The junction had 3 bases not matched to a gene; V was cut back by 5 bases and J by 1 base. The germline CDR1 and CDR2 sequences are MDHEN and SYDVKM. This CDR3 is 15 amino acids long. These data were also filed under a second study, of T cells in Graves' hyperthyroidism and ophthalmopathy. In that study: Hyperthyroidism in the patients, aged 18 to 65, was newly diagnosed and under 2 months in duration. Criteria for exclusion of patients were uncontrolled infection, other autoimmune disease, pregnancy or lactation.

The sequence was obtained from a woman in her 30s with Graves disease. Here the sequenced sample was peripheral blood mononuclear cells (PBMCs), taken at new diagnosis, from a patient treated with antithyroid drugs. The rearrangement links TRBV28 to TRBJ1-5, with 9 bases identical to TRBD1. CDR3 amino acids: CASSTGGGSNQPQHF. The CDR3 DNA reads as TGTGCCAGCAGTACAGGGGGCGGGAGCAATCAGCCCCAGCATTTT.